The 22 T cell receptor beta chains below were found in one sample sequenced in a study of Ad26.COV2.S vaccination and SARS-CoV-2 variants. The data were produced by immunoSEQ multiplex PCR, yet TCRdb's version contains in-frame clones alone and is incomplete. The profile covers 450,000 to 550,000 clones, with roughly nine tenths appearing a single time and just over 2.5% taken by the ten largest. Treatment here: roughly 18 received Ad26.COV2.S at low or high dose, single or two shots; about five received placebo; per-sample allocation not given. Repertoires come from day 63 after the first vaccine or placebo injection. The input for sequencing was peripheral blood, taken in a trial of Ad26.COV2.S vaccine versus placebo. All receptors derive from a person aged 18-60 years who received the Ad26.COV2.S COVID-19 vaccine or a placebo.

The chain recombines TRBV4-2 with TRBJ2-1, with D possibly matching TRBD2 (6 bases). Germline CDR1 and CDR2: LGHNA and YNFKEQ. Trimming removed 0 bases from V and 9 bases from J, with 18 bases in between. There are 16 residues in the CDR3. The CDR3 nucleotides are TGTGCCAGCAGCCAAGATTGGGGCGGGGAGTACGGTGAGCAGTTCTTC. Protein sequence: CASSQDWGGEYGEQFF.

The CDR3 DNA reads as TGTGCCAGCAGCGCCGTAGCGGGAGGCCTCAATGAGCAGTTCTTC. Its protein product is CASSAVAGGLNEQFF. V is TRBV7-3 and J is TRBJ2-1; 10 bases align to TRBD2. Germline values: CDR1 SGHTA, CDR2 FQGTGA. V shed 5 bases and J 6 bases; nucleotides not matched to a gene: 7. This CDR3 is built from 15 residues.

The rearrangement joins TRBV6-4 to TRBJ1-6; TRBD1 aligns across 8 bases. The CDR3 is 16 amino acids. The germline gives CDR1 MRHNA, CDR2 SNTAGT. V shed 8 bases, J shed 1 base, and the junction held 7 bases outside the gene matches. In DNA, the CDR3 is TGTGCCAGCCAGGGGGCGAGAATTTCCTATAATTCACCCCTCCACTTT. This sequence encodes CASQGARISYNSPLHF.

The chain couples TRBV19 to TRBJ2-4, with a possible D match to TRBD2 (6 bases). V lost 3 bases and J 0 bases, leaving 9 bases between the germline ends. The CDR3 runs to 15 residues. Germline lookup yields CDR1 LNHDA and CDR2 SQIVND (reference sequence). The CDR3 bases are TGTGCCAGTAGTATGGCGGGACTAGCCAAAAACATTCAGTACTTC. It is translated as CASSMAGLAKNIQYF.

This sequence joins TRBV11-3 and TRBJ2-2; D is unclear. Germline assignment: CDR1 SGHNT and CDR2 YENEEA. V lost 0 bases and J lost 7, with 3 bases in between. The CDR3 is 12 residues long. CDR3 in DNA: TGTGCCAGCAGCTTAGAGGGCGGGGAGCTGTTTTTT. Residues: CASSLEGGELFF. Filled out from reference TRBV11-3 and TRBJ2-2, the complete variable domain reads EAGVVQSPRYKIIEKKQPVAFWCNPISGHNTLYWYLQNLGQGPELLIRYENEEAVDDSQLPKDRFSAERLKGVDSTLKIQPAELGDSAVYLCASSLEGGELFFGEGSRLTVL.

DNA for the CDR3: TGCAGTGCTAGTTTGGGTAGGTACACTGAAGCTTTCTTT. Translated, it gives CSASLGRYTEAFF. The chain uses TRBV20-1 and TRBJ1-1; no definite D call. The CDR3 has 13 residues. Germline V gives CDR1 DFQATT, CDR2 SNEGSKA (reference sequence). Trimming shortened V by 3 bases and J by 3 bases, and 11 bases separated the two germline ends.

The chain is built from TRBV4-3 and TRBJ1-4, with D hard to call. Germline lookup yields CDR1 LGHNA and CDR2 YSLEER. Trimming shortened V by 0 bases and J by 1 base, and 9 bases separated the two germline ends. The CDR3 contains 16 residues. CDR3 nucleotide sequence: TGCGCCAGCAGCCAAGATCGAGTAGGAACTAATGAAAAACTGTTTTTT. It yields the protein CASSQDRVGTNEKLFF.

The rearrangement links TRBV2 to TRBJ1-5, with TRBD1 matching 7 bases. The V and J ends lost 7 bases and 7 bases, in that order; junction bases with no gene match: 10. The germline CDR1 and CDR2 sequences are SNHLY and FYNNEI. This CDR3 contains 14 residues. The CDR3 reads CASKVDRVKQPQHF. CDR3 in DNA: TGTGCCAGCAAAGTCGACAGGGTAAAACAGCCCCAGCATTTT.

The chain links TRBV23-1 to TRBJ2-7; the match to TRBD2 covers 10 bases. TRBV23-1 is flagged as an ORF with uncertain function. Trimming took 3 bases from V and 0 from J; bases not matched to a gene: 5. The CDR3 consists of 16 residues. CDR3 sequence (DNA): TGCGCCAGCAGTCAGAGGACTAGCGGCAGCTCCTACGAGCAGTACGTC. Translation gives CASSQRTSGSSYEQYV.

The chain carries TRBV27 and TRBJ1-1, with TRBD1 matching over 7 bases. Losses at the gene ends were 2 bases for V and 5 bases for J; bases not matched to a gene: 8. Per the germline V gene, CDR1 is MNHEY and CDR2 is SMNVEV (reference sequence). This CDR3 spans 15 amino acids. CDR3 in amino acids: CASSLAWIQGTEAFF. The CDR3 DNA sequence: TGTGCCAGCAGTTTAGCGTGGATACAGGGGACTGAAGCTTTCTTT.

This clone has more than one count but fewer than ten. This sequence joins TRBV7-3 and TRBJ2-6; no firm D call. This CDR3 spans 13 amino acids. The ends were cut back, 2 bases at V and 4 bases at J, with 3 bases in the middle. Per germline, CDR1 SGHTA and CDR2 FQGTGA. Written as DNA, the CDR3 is TGTGCCAGCAGCTTAGCCGGGGCCAACGTCCTGACTTTC. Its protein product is CASSLAGANVLTF.

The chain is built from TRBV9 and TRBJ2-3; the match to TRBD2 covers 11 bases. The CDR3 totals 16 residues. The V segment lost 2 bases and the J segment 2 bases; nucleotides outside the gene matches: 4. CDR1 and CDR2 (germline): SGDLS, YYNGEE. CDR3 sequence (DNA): TGTGCCAGCAGCGTGAGACTAGCGGGAAACACAGATACGCAGTATTTT. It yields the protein CASSVRLAGNTDTQYF. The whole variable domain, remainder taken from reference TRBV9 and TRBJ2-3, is DSGVTQTPKHLITATGQRVTLRCSPRSGDLSVYWYQQSLDQGLQFLIQYYNGEERAKGNILERFSAQQFPDLHSELNLSSLELGDSALYFCASSVRLAGNTDTQYFGPGTRLTVL.

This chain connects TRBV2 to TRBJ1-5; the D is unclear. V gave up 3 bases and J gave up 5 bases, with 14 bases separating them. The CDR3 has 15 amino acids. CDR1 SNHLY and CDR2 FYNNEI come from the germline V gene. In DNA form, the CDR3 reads TGTGCCAGCAGTGAGGTGGGCAGTGATTATCAGCCCCAGCATTTT. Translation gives CASSEVGSDYQPQHF.

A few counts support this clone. The CDR3 spells CASGPTGNTGELFF. CDR3 DNA sequence: TGCGCCAGCGGGCCGACGGGGAACACCGGGGAGCTGTTTTTT. V and J are TRBV5-1 and TRBJ2-2; D unclear. From germline, CDR1 is SGHRS and CDR2 YFSETQ. The CDR3 contains 14 residues. Trimming shortened V by 7 bases and J by 1 base, and 11 bases separated the two germline ends.

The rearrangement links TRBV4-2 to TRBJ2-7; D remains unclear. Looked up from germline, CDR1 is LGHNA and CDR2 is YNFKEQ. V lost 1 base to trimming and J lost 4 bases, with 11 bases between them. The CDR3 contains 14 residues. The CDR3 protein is CASSQGGPLYEQYF. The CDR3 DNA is TGTGCCAGCAGCCAAGGTGGCCCTCTTTACGAGCAGTACTTC.

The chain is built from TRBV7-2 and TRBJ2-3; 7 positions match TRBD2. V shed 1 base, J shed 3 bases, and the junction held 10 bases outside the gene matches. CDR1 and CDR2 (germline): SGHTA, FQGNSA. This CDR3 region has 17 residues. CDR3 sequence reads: CASSLGGGLRLTDTQYF. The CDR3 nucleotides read TGTGCCAGCAGCTTAGGGGGGGGACTACGGTTAACAGATACGCAGTATTTT. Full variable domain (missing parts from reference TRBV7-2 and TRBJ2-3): GAGVSQSPSNKVTEKGKDVELRCDPISGHTALYWYRQSLGQGLEFLIYFQGNSAPDKSGLPSDRFSAERTGGSVSTLTIQRTQQEDSAVYLCASSLGGGLRLTDTQYFGPGTRLTVL.

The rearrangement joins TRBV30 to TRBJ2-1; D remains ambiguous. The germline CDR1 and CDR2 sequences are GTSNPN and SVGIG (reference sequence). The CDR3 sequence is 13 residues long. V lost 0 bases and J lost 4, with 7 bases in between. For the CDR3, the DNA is TGTGCCTGGAGTGTTGACCCGTACAATGAGCAGTTCTTC. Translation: CAWSVDPYNEQFF.

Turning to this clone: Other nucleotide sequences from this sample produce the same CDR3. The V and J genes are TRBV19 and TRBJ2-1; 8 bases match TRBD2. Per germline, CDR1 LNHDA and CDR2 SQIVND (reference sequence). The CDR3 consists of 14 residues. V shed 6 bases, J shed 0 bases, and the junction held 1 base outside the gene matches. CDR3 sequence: CASRLAVSYNEQFF. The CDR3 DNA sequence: TGTGCCAGTAGACTAGCGGTCTCCTACAATGAGCAGTTCTTC.

CDR3 nucleotide sequence: TGTGCCGCCCGGGGACAGGCAAACTATGGCTACACCTTC. This gives the protein CAARGQANYGYTF. The J gene is TRBJ1-2, the V gene TRBV2, with TRBD1 matching over 8 bases. CDR1 is SNHLY and CDR2 is FYNNEI in the germline V gene. V was clipped by 11 bases and J by 2 bases; unmatched bases: 7. The CDR3 has 13 residues. The complete variable domain, with remaining parts taken from reference TRBV2 and TRBJ1-2, reads EPEVTQTPSHQVTQMGQEVILRCVPISNHLYFYWYRQILGQKVEFLVSFYNNEISEKSEIFDDQFSVERPDGSNFTLKIRSTKLEDSAMYFCAARGQANYGYTFGSGTRLTVV.

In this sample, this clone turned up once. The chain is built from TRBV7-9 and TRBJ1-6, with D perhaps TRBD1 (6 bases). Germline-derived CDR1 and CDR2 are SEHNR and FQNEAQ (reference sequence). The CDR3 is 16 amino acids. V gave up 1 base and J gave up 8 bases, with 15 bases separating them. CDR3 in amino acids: CASSLGRGGTDSPLHF. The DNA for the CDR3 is TGTGCCAGCAGCTTAGGGAGGGGGGGGACGGATTCACCCCTCCACTTT.

Here the CDR3 DNA reads TGTGCCACCAGGGACAGGACGAACACTGAAGCTTTCTTT. Its translation: CATRDRTNTEAFF. The chain has TRBV24-1 and TRBJ1-1; 7 bases fit TRBD1. This CDR3 is built from 13 residues. The V segment lost 7 bases and the J segment 1 base; nucleotides outside the gene matches: 2. Germline CDR1 reads KGHDR; CDR2 reads SFDVKD.

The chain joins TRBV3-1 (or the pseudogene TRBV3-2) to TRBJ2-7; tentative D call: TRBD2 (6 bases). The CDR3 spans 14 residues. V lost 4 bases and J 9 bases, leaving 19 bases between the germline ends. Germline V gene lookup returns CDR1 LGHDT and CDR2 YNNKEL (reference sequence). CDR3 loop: CASSRLSRGSGQYF. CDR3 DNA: TGTGCCAGCAGCCGGCTCTCCCGGGGGAGCGGGCAGTACTTC.